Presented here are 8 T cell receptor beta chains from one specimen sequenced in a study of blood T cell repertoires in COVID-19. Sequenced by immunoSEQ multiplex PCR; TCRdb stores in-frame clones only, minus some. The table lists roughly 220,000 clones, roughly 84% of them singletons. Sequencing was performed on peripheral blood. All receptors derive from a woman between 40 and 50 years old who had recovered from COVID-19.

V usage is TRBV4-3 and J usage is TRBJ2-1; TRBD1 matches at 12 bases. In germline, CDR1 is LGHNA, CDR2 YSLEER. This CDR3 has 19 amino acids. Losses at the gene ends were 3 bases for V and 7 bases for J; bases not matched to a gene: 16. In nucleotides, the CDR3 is TGCGCCAGCAGCCAGGATACCCTCCTCGGGACAGGGGGCTGGAATGAGCAGTTCTTC. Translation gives CASSQDTLLGTGGWNEQFF.

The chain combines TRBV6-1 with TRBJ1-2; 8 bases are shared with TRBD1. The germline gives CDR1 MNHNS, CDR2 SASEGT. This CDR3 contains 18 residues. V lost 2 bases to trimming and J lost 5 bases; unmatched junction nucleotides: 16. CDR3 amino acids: CASSEIPGQGRGVYGYTF. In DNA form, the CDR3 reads TGTGCCAGCAGTGAAATTCCCGGACAGGGCCGGGGGGTATATGGCTACACCTTC.

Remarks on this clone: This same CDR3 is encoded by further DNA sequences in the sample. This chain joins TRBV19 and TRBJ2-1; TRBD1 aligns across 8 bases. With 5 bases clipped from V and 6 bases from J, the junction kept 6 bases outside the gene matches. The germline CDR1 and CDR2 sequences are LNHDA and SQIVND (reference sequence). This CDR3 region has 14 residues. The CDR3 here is CASSPRQGPNEQFF. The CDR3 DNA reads TGTGCCAGTAGTCCTAGACAGGGGCCCAATGAGCAGTTCTTC.

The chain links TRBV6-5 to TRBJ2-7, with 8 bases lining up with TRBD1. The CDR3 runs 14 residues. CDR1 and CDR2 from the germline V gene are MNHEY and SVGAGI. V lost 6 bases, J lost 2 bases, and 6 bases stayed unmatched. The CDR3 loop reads CASSRDRRTYEQYF. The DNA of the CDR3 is TGTGCCAGCAGCCGGGACAGGCGCACCTACGAGCAGTACTTC.

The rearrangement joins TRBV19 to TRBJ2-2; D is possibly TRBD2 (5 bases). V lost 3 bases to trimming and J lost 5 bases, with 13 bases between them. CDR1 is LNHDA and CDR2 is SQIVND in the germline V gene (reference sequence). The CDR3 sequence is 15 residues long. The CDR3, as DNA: TGTGCCAGTAGTATTGGAACTAGTGGTACCGGGGAGCTGTTTTTT. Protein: CASSIGTSGTGELFF.

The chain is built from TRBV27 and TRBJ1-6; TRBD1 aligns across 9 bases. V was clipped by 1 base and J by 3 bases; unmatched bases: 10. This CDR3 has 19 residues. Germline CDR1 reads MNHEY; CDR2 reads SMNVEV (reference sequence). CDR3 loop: CASSLWSGTGTFYNSPLHF. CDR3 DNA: TGTGCCAGCAGTTTATGGTCAGGGACAGGGACTTTCTATAATTCACCCCTCCACTTT.

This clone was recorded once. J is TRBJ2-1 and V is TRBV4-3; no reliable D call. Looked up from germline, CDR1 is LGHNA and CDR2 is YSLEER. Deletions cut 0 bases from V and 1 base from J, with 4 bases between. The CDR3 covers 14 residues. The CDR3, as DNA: TGCGCCAGCAGCCAAGAGCTATCCTACAATGAGCAGTTCTTC. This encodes CASSQELSYNEQFF.

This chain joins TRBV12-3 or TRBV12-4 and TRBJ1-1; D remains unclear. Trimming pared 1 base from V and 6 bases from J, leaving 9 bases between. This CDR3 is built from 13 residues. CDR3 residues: CASSLVAGAEAFF. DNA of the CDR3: TGTGCCAGCAGTTTAGTGGCAGGTGCTGAAGCTTTCTTT.